This T cell receptor beta chain was observed in a study of cytomegalovirus exposure and HLA in healthy donors (TCRdb year 2017). Concerning the study at large: An earlier analysis of approximately 640 of the donors reported roughly 270 Gb of sequence data and some 100 million unique TCR beta sequences from 150 million to 200 million T cells. HLA typing covered class I and class II loci at four-digit resolution. An early release that covered 500 to 800 HLA-typed donors contained approximately 300 gigabases of sequencing data and tens of millions of unique TCR sequences. A later genetic analysis used genome-wide SNP genotypes for about three fifths of the 666 donors, treating that subset as a discovery cohort. Typing coverage varied by locus: roughly 620-630 donors for A, B, C, DRB1 and DQB1; more than 500 for DQA1; 606 for DPA1; about 450 for DPB1. To predict cytomegalovirus infection status, the study brought together high-throughput TCR immunosequencing, statistical association of individual TCRs with disease status, and machine learning. Because of strong linkage in the cohort, 4 to 6 DR-DQ haplotypes were treated as single units for association and clustering. In an earlier analysis of roughly 540 of the donors, high-throughput TCR beta sequencing was used to judge whether each TCR beta V gene segment behaved as functional or pseudogenic. The study aimed to test whether cataloging public T cell receptors could reveal signatures of past pathogen exposure. All discovery cohort repertoires had been generated using a single sequencing platform. In a later analysis, previously published TCR beta repertoires from about 640 donors were re-analyzed and high-resolution HLA genotyping was added so that TCR occurrence patterns could be studied. Using immunosequencing, the study profiled T cell repertoires from fewer than 700 subjects and related those repertoires to cytomegalovirus serostatus. Along with the roughly 670-subject first cohort, a separate validation cohort of approximately 110 different subjects was used. Donor age, sex, ethnicity and CMV serostatus were compiled together with the repertoire data. On average, around 230,000 unique TCR beta nucleotide sequences were sequenced per donor among about 400 genotyped donors of the cohort, with roughly 18% of those sequences being non-productive. Rather than using new phenotypic data, the later analysis identified candidate immune exposures from TCR beta sequences and from how often those sequences occurred across donors. Among the roughly 400 genotyped donors, around 81% belonged to the genetic ancestry cluster associated with self-reported Caucasian donors.

The cohort consisted of hundreds of healthy bone marrow donors. At the time of sampling, every cohort member was nominally healthy, though immune exposures that went unrecorded were likely present. The donor tested CMV seropositive, placing the donor among the 310 or so seropositive members of the cohort. Every donor gave a peripheral blood sample, and the peripheral blood mononuclear cells from that sample were used for TCR beta sequencing. Genomic DNA extraction from the blood cell samples was performed with the Qiagen DNeasy Blood Extraction Kit. What the authors observed across the whole study: Immune exposure information for the cohort was limited to CMV serostatus. In a later analysis, TCR association rates were found to vary across HLA loci, with the most associated TCRs seen for DRB1 alleles and the fewest for HLA-C alleles. In this cohort, only TCR beta chains were sequenced, and detectable features were limited by the absence of alpha or paired-chain data. At a false discovery rate of 0.05, a later analysis linked some 17,000 TCR beta sequences to specific HLA alleles. Because counts were too low, seventeen rarely observed V segments, including chromosome 9 orphons, were excluded from the earlier analysis of a few hundred of the donors. The authors suggested that the approach could potentially be extended to other disease states and immunological phenotypes. A total of 150 to 200 TCR beta chains were listed by the study as associated with cytomegalovirus. Correlated functional status among segregating V segments might be attributable to linkage disequilibrium, but an unknown experimental factor could not be ruled out. Most CMV-associated TCR beta chains appeared to be HLA-restricted in a later analysis, and the HLA associations seemed to be driven largely by CMV exposure. A cluster of highly shared sequence variants was judged likely to represent a technical artifact of the sequencing pipeline. The classifier was reported to diagnose cytomegalovirus status with high specificity and sensitivity in both the original and validation cohorts. According to a later analysis, parvovirus B19, influenza, CMV and Epstein-Barr virus appeared linked to several top co-occurrence clusters. A further reported finding was that TCR beta sequences accurately predicted the HLA-A and HLA-B alleles for most subjects in the first cohort. Strong co-occurrence of HLA alleles, especially DR and DQ, made assigning TCR associations to individual alleles difficult. In a later analysis, HLA-associated TCR beta chains were found to be more clonally expanded and to have lower generation probabilities than equally common non-associated chains. Three of the identified cytomegalovirus-associated TCR beta chains were confirmed in vitro to be specific for cytomegalovirus antigens. In a later genetic analysis, a missense DCLRE1C variant was associated with V-gene and J-gene trimming of TCR beta chains, and the association was replicated in an independent cohort. Sequencing depth was assumed to be roughly uniform across donors in the presence/absence analyses, though that assumption may not hold. A later genetic analysis reported fewer N-insertions in productive TCRs among donors in an Asian-associated ancestry cluster than the roughly 620-donor mean. Broadly in line with IMGT annotations, most TCR beta V segments showed up in productive rearrangements about 87% or about 30% of the time in an earlier analysis of 587 of the donors. Because HLA typing was missing for some donors at each locus, association tests included only the typed subset. Most TCR sequences were seen in very few donors, while some public TCRs were found in many individuals. The 87-base-pair reads could not distinguish some IMGT-functional V segments, including TRBV6-2 and TRBV6-3, so those segments were excluded.

Based on the germline V gene (reference sequence), the CDR1 and CDR2 sequences are MNHEY and SMNVEV. The CDR3 goes from the cysteine to the phenylalanine over 13 residues. Only the CDR3 portion is preserved as DNA: 39 bases, with reading frame beginning at the first base. The junction carries 13 bases between V and J, which are trimmed by 5 bases and 6 bases respectively. As to this clone: No cognate antigen has been identified for it. It has no much larger one-base neighbor in the sample; base qualities were not kept.

Library construction relied on the immunoSEQ multiplex PCR assay. For the multiplex PCR, a mixture combining 60 forward primers for TCR Vbeta segments and 13 reverse primers for TCR Jbeta segments was used. The CDR3 region of rearranged TCR beta genes was amplified from genomic DNA with a multiplex PCR assay. On the Illumina HiSeq System, the amplified TCR beta libraries were sequenced as 87-base-pair reads. The published analysis was carried out like this. In a later analysis, tens of millions of unique TCR beta chains were counted across the approximately 620 repertoires, and roughly 9.9 million of these chains were shared by at least two donors. To remove PCR and sequencing errors, raw reads were error-corrected and collapsed into unique sequences using a nearest-neighbor algorithm that merged closely related sequences. To assign V, D and J gene segments, CDR3 sequences were aligned to IMGT reference sequences. Each retained sequence needed at least a six-nucleotide match to both a V gene segment and a J gene segment. Rearrangements were called productive when the CDR3 lacked stop codons and stayed in frame with V and J; all others were non-productive. Following IMGT convention, CDR3 was defined as the stretch from the second conserved V-encoded cysteine up to the conserved J-encoded phenylalanine. The earlier analysis of around 640 of the donors excluded sequences that lacked an unambiguous match to a single V gene segment. An earlier analysis of 587 of the donors classified V segments as functional when productive rearrangements were above 56.7% and as segregating when the standard deviation between donors was above 5%. To diagnose cytomegalovirus status from the catalog of TCR beta chain sequences, a statistical classification framework was built. In a later analysis, TCR nucleotide sequences were compared against IMGT/GENE-DB human TR gene sequences so that V and J genes could be assigned. The TCRdist pipeline was used in a later analysis to assign CDR3 sequences and most-parsimonious VDJ recombination scenarios. In a later analysis, every TCR beta chain was defined by the combination of its CDR3 amino acid sequence and its V-gene family, and reads without a unique V-gene family were dropped. To address suspected cross-contamination and a sequencing artifact, a later analysis removed 592 highly shared, low-generation-probability nucleotide sequences. For each public chain, a later analysis derived a clonal expansion index from normalized ranks of inferred template counts within each repertoire. A later analysis computed generation probabilities with a VDJ recombination model fitted to out-of-frame rearrangements, and checked the results against IGoR. Hypergeometric tests were used in a later analysis to score TCR-TCR, TCR-HLA and TCR-CMV co-occurrence, with a repertoire-size bias correction applied to the TCR pairs. In a later analysis, false discovery rates were estimated by permuting HLA or CMV assignments 20 times. A later analysis grouped co-occurring TCRs with DBSCAN, adding TCRdist sequence similarity when clustering within HLA-allele-positive subsets. Co-occurrence clustering excluded repertoires with fewer than 30,000 or more than 120,000 public chains, plus five with anomalous nucleotide sharing. TCRdb holds this immuneACCESS table with in-frame rearrangements only. Some clones are missing; in checked studies, unresolved V genes explain under half, and the rest has no known cause. Clone size and the V and J calls come from that table; the DNA yielded D and trimming. A total of more than 100,000 clones appear in this sample, about four fifths of them only once. Around 9.5% of the sample lies in the top ten.

The chain is encoded by TRBV27 joined to TRBJ1-1; the D gene is not confidently resolved. The TCR comes from a female donor in good health and CMV-seropositive. The specimen was PBMCs. CDR3 region: CASSPYMEAEAFF. The sequenced DNA is TGTGCCAGCAGTCCATATATGGAGGCTGAAGCTTTCTTT.